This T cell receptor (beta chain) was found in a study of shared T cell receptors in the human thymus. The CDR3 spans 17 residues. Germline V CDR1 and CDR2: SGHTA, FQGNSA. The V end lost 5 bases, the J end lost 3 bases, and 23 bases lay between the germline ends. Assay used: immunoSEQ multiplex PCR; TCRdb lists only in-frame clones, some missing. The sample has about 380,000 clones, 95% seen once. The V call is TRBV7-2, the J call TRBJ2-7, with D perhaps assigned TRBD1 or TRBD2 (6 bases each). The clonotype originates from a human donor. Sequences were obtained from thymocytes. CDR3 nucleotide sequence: TGTGCCAGCAGCGAAGGGGGGTCCACTAGCTCAGTCTACGAGCAGTACTTC. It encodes CASSEGGSTSSVYEQYF.